The 31 T cell receptor beta chains listed next were all sequenced from one sample in a study of spatial heterogeneity in lung cancer. Stated time point: sample taken at primary tumor resection. TCRdb independently ran MiXCR on the 5' RACE reads; one entry per CDR3 protein. This sample has around 87,000 distinct CDR3 sequences, with approximately 12% found just once. Source: PBMCs, taken at surgery. The receptor set was obtained from a male donor with early-stage non-small cell lung cancer.

V usage is TRBV20-1 and J usage is TRBJ2-7; 8 bases match TRBD2. The V gene's germline CDR1 is DFQATT and CDR2 SNEGSKA (reference sequence). This CDR3 is built from 15 residues. The junction had 11 bases not matched to a gene; V was cut back by 3 bases and J by 4 bases. The CDR3 sequence is CSARPGGTRGYEQYF. CDR3 coding DNA: TGCAGTGCTAGGCCAGGAGGGACTAGAGGATACGAGCAGTACTTC.

V usage is TRBV29-1 and J usage is TRBJ1-4; no clear D gene. The CDR3 is made up of 16 amino acids. V lost 1 base and J lost 0, with 12 bases in between. Germline V gene lookup returns CDR1 SQVTM and CDR2 ANQGSEA. The CDR3 spells CSVEASIGTTNEKLFF. Here the CDR3 DNA reads TGCAGCGTTGAAGCGAGTATCGGTACAACTAATGAAAAACTGTTTTTT.

This clonotype was counted between two and nine times. This chain uses TRBV11-1 with TRBJ2-5, with 8 bases lining up with TRBD2. Germline V gives CDR1 SGHAT, CDR2 FQDESV (reference sequence). This CDR3 region has 15 residues. The ends lost 2 bases at V and 11 bases at J; junction bases unmatched: 13. The CDR3, as DNA: TGTGCCAGCAGCTTATTAGCGGGGAGCGAAGGTTTACAGTACTTC. It yields the protein CASSLLAGSEGLQYF.

This clonotype occurred a few times. This rearrangement joins TRBV6-1 to TRBJ2-3; D is undetermined. Trimming removed 10 bases from V and 2 bases from J, with 13 bases in between. Germline V gives CDR1 MNHNS, CDR2 SASEGT. The CDR3 length is 13 residues. DNA of the CDR3: TGTGCCACCCGGCATTTGACCACAGATACGCAGTATTTT. Encoded protein: CATRHLTTDTQYF.

The sample holds a few counts of this clonotype. This sequence joins TRBV20-1 and TRBJ1-1; weak D call: TRBD1 (6 bases). This CDR3 spans 12 amino acids. Germline V gives CDR1 DFQATT, CDR2 SNEGSKA (reference sequence). Trimming left V 5 bases short and J 5 bases short, with 12 bases between. The CDR3 DNA reads TGCAGTGCTCGAAAGGGACAAACTGAAGCTTTCTTT. As protein: CSARKGQTEAFF.

Regarding this clonotype: With a much larger clone just one base away, this may be a read error. This rearrangement joins TRBV10-3 to TRBJ2-2; 8 positions agree with TRBD1. The CDR3 sequence is 14 residues long. CDR1 is ENHRY and CDR2 is SYGVKD in the germline V gene. CDR3: CVISRTGKPGELFF. The CDR3 nucleotides are TGTGTCATCAGCCGGACAGGGAAACCCGGGGAGCTGTTTTTT.

This clonotype occurred many times. The chain joins TRBV4-3 to TRBJ2-1; D call uncertain. V lost 4 bases to trimming and J lost 5 bases, with 12 bases between them. The CDR3 loop spans 14 amino acids. Germline V gene sequence: CDR1 LGHNA, CDR2 YSLEER. In DNA form, the CDR3 reads TGCGCCAGCAGCCTCCTACGGGCCCACAATGAGCAGTTCTTC. Amino acid sequence: CASSLLRAHNEQFF.

This clonotype showed up just a few times. This chain uses TRBV7-2 with TRBJ2-1; possibly TRBD1 or TRBD2 for D (5 bases each). Per the germline V gene, CDR1 is SGHTA and CDR2 is FQGNSA. This CDR3 spans 12 amino acids. V dropped 1 base and J dropped 9 bases, with 7 bases sitting between them. CDR3 in DNA: TGTGCCAGCAGCTTAGATGGGGGTGAGCAGTTCTTC. Its translation is CASSLDGGEQFF.

The chain links TRBV10-3 to TRBJ2-5, with D possibly being TRBD1 (5 bases). From germline, CDR1 is ENHRY and CDR2 SYGVKD. V gave up 10 bases and J gave up 1 base, with 13 bases separating them. This CDR3 is built from 13 residues. CDR3 region: CASQPRGQETQYF. The CDR3 DNA follows: TGTGCCAGCCAACCTAGGGGCCAAGAGACCCAGTACTTC.

CDR3 in DNA: TGCAGTGCGGGACGCCCGGGACGGGGGAATGAGCAGTTCTTC. Translated: CSAGRPGRGNEQFF. The chain joins TRBV20-1 to TRBJ2-1; TRBD2 might be the D (6 bases). The ends were cut back, 6 bases at V and 7 bases at J, with 19 bases in the middle. This CDR3 region has 14 residues. Germline V gene data show CDR1 as DFQATT and CDR2 as SNEGSKA (reference sequence).

This clonotype was counted at least ten times. The gene calls are TRBV28 and TRBJ2-1; 8 bases align to TRBD2. The CDR3 is 14 residues long. From germline, CDR1 is MDHEN and CDR2 SYDVKM. The ends lost 6 bases at V and 4 bases at J; junction bases unmatched: 5. The CDR3 is CASSISGEYNEQFF. The CDR3 DNA sequence: TGTGCCAGCAGCATTAGCGGGGAGTACAATGAGCAGTTCTTC.

As DNA, the CDR3 is TGTGCCAGCAGTTCATTTGAGACCCAGTACTTC. Its translation is CASSSFETQYF. The genes are TRBV6-2 or TRBV6-3 and TRBJ2-5; D unclear. Germline CDR1 and CDR2: MNHEY and SVGEGT. The CDR3 is 11 residues long. V lost 4 bases to trimming and J lost 5 bases, with 5 bases between them.

The rearrangement joins TRBV2 to TRBJ1-6; unclear D gene. Trimming stripped 6 bases from V and 7 bases from J, with 7 bases between. CDR1 is SNHLY, CDR2 FYNNEI, per germline. There are 12 residues in the CDR3. DNA of the CDR3: TGTGCCAGCAGACGGACCAATTCACCCCTCCACTTT. It is translated as CASRRTNSPLHF.

This clonotype showed up many times. This rearrangement joins TRBV14 to TRBJ2-7; D could derive from TRBD1 or TRBD2 (6 bases each). The germline V and J ends were trimmed by 1 base and 4 bases, with 20 bases remaining between them. Germline assignment: CDR1 SGHDN and CDR2 FVKESK. The CDR3 is 17 residues long. CDR3 DNA: TGTGCCAGCAGCCAAGTAGTCTCGGGGGCCTCAGGATACGAGCAGTACTTC. Amino acid sequence: CASSQVVSGASGYEQYF.

This clonotype came up a few times. CDR3 amino acids: CSARAGRADSNQPQHF. Here the CDR3 DNA reads TGCAGTGCTAGAGCAGGCAGGGCAGATAGCAATCAGCCCCAGCATTTT. This chain links TRBV20-1 with TRBJ1-5; D might be TRBD1 (5 bases). V lost 1 base to trimming and J lost 0 bases, with 13 bases between them. Germline V lookup: CDR1 DFQATT, CDR2 SNEGSKA (reference sequence). This CDR3 comprises 16 residues.

The chain recombines TRBV20-1 with TRBJ2-3; D gene ambiguous. Germline CDR1 DFQATT, CDR2 SNEGSKA (reference sequence). Trimming shortened V by 5 bases and J by 2 bases, and 20 bases separated the two germline ends. The CDR3 contains 16 residues. CDR3 DNA sequence: TGCAGTGCTGATTCTAGTCGGGCGAGTTCCACAGATACGCAGTATTTT. This gives the protein CSADSSRASSTDTQYF.

The chain combines TRBV6-5 with TRBJ2-3, with 13 bases fitting TRBD2. Germline-derived CDR1 and CDR2 are MNHEY and SVGAGI. The CDR3 has 16 amino acids. The V gene end was trimmed by 5 bases and the J gene end by 7 bases; junction bases not matched to a gene: 9. The CDR3 DNA reads TGTGCCAGCAGTCTACTACTAGCGGGGGGGCCTTATACGCAGTATTTT. Protein: CASSLLLAGGPYTQYF.

This clonotype was seen more than once but under ten times. V is TRBV4-3 and J is TRBJ1-2; D possibly corresponds to TRBD1 (5 bases). CDR1 and CDR2 (germline): LGHNA, YSLEER. This CDR3 has 15 amino acids. Trimming took off 0 bases at V and 7 bases at J, with 15 bases between the two ends. CDR3 in amino acids: CASSQDGGRRGGYTF. The CDR3 nucleotides read TGCGCCAGCAGCCAAGACGGCGGGCGAAGGGGTGGCTACACCTTC.

This clonotype was recorded a few times. V gene TRBV4-3 combines with J gene TRBJ2-7; TRBD1 matches 9 bases. J was trimmed by 4 bases and V by 1 base; bases with no gene match: 5. CDR3 length: 15 residues. Germline-derived CDR1 and CDR2 are LGHNA and YSLEER. CDR3 nucleotides: TGCGCCAGCAGCCAAGGACGGGACAGGGTATACGAGCAGTACTTC. It specifies CASSQGRDRVYEQYF.

This clonotype was recorded a few times. The chain carries TRBV19 and TRBJ2-1; 13 bases match TRBD2. CDR3 length equals 14 residues. The ends lost 5 bases at V and 14 bases at J; junction bases unmatched: 9. Germline V gene lookup returns CDR1 LNHDA and CDR2 SQIVND (reference sequence). The CDR3 protein is CASSPGLAGHGEFF. Written as DNA, the CDR3 is TGTGCCAGTAGTCCGGGACTAGCGGGGCACGGCGAGTTCTTC.

This chain links TRBV23-1 with TRBJ2-7; 7 positions agree with TRBD1. TRBV23-1 is an ORF for which the function is uncertain. V trimming: 7 bases; J trimming: 4 bases; junction bases outside the gene matches: 10. The CDR3 runs 14 residues. The CDR3 nucleotides are TGCGCCAGCACTCACAGGGGATGGGTATACGAGCAGTACTTC. It specifies CASTHRGWVYEQYF.

In this sample, this clonotype turned up many times. DNA of the CDR3: TGTGCCAGCAGTGGCGACAGAGGAGGCTACACCTTC. Amino acids: CASSGDRGGYTF. This rearrangement joins TRBV12-3 or TRBV12-4 to TRBJ1-2; D is possibly TRBD1 (5 bases). This CDR3 is built from 12 residues. V lost 5 bases and J 8 bases, leaving 12 bases between the germline ends.

The chain employs TRBV4-1 and TRBJ1-2; tentatively, D is TRBD1 (5 bases). V lost 2 bases and J 4 bases, leaving 11 bases between the germline ends. The CDR3 consists of 14 residues. Germline V lookup: CDR1 MGHRA, CDR2 YSYEKL. The CDR3 protein is CASSQPRAAYGYTF. DNA for the CDR3: TGCGCCAGCAGCCAACCCAGGGCCGCCTATGGCTACACCTTC.

This clonotype was counted a few times. V usage is TRBV28 and J usage is TRBJ2-7; the D gene is possibly TRBD2 (5 bases). V dropped 6 bases and J dropped 7 bases, with 25 bases sitting between them. The CDR3 totals 16 residues. Germline CDR1 reads MDHEN; CDR2 reads SYDVKM. The CDR3 nucleotides read TGTGCCAGCAGGCCCCGGGGTAGTTTGTCTTCTCGGGAGCAGTACTTC. Residues: CASRPRGSLSSREQYF.

This clonotype was observed a handful of times. The CDR3 sequence: CASRLETGANVLTF. The CDR3 DNA reads TGTGCCAGCAGGCTAGAAACTGGGGCCAACGTCCTGACTTTC. This sequence joins TRBV28 and TRBJ2-6, with D unclear. The germline V and J ends were trimmed by 6 bases and 2 bases, with 8 bases remaining between them. Germline lookup yields CDR1 MDHEN and CDR2 SYDVKM. The CDR3 spans 14 residues.

This clonotype was observed many times. This chain connects TRBV7-2 to TRBJ1-2, with a weak D call TRBD1 (5 bases). The germline V and J ends were trimmed by 4 bases and 6 bases, with 18 bases remaining between them. This CDR3 is 15 amino acids long. In germline, CDR1 is SGHTA, CDR2 FQGNSA. The CDR3 nucleotides read TGTGCCAGCAGCTACGAGGGGAGGTTAATAGATGGCTACACCTTC. Its translation is CASSYEGRLIDGYTF.

This chain links TRBV24-1 with TRBJ1-5; TRBD1 matches at 10 bases. The germline V gene encodes CDR1 KGHDR and CDR2 SFDVKD. With V trimmed by 3 bases and J by 7 bases, 8 bases remained unmatched. This CDR3 contains 16 residues. CDR3 in amino acids: CATSDGTGALRQPQHF. CDR3 DNA: TGTGCCACCAGTGATGGGACAGGGGCCCTTAGACAGCCCCAGCATTTT.

V gene TRBV30 combines with J gene TRBJ2-7; D might be TRBD1 (6 bases). Germline-derived CDR1 and CDR2 are GTSNPN and SVGIG (reference sequence). The V and J ends lost 4 bases and 6 bases respectively, with 10 bases between them. The CDR3 is made up of 11 amino acids. CDR3 coding DNA: TGTGCCTGGATACAGGGCCGCGAGCAGTACTTC. This sequence encodes CAWIQGREQYF.

V and J are TRBV5-5 and TRBJ1-6; TRBD1 is a possible D gene (5 bases). The CDR3 runs to 14 residues. CDR1 is SGHKS and CDR2 is YYEKEE in the germline V gene (reference sequence). The V and J ends lost 4 bases and 7 bases respectively, with 12 bases between them. The CDR3 here is CASSGDGRNSPLHF. CDR3 bases: TGTGCCAGCAGCGGGGACGGGAGAAATTCACCCCTCCACTTT.

This clonotype was recorded at least ten times. The rearrangement joins TRBV15 to TRBJ2-3; the match to TRBD1 covers 7 bases. The junction had 7 bases not matched to a gene; V was cut back by 4 bases and J by 6 bases. Per the germline V gene, CDR1 is LNHNV and CDR2 is YYDKDF (reference sequence). The CDR3 is 14 residues long. The CDR3 bases are TGTGCCACCAGCAAACCAGGGACAGCCGATACGCAGTATTTT. As protein: CATSKPGTADTQYF. Filled out from reference TRBV15 and TRBJ2-3, the complete variable domain reads DAMVIQNPRYQVTQFGKPVTLSCSQTLNHNVMYWYQQKSSQAPKLLFHYYDKDFNNEADTPDNFQSRRPNTSFCFLDIRSPGLGDTAMYLCATSKPGTADTQYFGPGTRLTVL.

The genes are TRBV20-1 and TRBJ2-7; TRBD1 is a possible D gene (6 bases). This CDR3 has 14 residues. Germline V lookup: CDR1 DFQATT, CDR2 SNEGSKA (reference sequence). Trimming pared 7 bases from V and 0 bases from J, leaving 16 bases between. As DNA, the CDR3 is TGCAGTGTCTCACCCCGGGACAACTCCTACGAGCAGTACTTC. Its protein is CSVSPRDNSYEQYF.